Reported below is one T cell receptor beta chain. This sample was included in a study of cytomegalovirus exposure and HLA in healthy donors. Germline loops: CDR1 MDHEN, CDR2 SYDVKM. CDR3 length: 12 amino acids. J was trimmed by 7 bases and V by 6 bases; bases with no gene match: 4. The PCR ran on 60 Vbeta and 13 Jbeta primers. The table came from immunoSEQ multiplex PCR; TCRdb's copy has only in-frame clones and leaves some out. The sample has roughly 200,000 clones, more than 75% seen once. This chain links TRBV28 with TRBJ1-2, with 8 bases identical to TRBD1. The origin of this receptor is a man in his forties or fifties in good health and CMV-seropositive. Sequencing was performed on PBMCs. The CDR3 nucleotides read TGTGCCAGCAGCCGGGACAGGAGTGGCTACACCTTC. Translated: CASSRDRSGYTF.